This T cell receptor beta chain was identified in a study of cytomegalovirus exposure and HLA in healthy donors. Study-level results: CMV serostatus alone was available as immune exposure information. Among TCR beta chains of equal frequency, HLA-associated ones were more clonally expanded in a later analysis.

Primers included in the PCR were 60 Vbeta and 13 Jbeta primers. Generated by immunoSEQ multiplex PCR, the TCRdb table keeps only in-frame clones and is missing some. The data hold some 150,000 clones, with about 83% observed a single time. The CDR3 is 13 amino acids. Germline CDR1 MNHNS, CDR2 SASEGT. As for this clone: Its target is not known.

The rearrangement links TRBV6-1 to TRBJ2-5, with D possibly being TRBD1 (6 bases). The assigned J gene may be wrong: the sequence end matches TRBJ2-7 better. Sequencing used PBMCs. The clonotype comes from a woman aged 25 to 45 in good health and CMV-seronegative. CDR3 protein: CASKLQGVGEQYF. As DNA, the CDR3 is TGTGCCAGCAAGCTACAGGGCGTAGGCGAGCAGTACTTC.